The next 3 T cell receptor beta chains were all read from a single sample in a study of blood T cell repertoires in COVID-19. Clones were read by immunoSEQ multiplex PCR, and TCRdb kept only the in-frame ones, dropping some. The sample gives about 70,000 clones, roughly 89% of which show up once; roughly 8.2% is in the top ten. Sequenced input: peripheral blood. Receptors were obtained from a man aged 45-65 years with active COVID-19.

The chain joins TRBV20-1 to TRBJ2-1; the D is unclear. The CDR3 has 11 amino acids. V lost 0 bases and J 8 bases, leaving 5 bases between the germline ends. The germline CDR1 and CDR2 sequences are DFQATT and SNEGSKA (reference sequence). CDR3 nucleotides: TGCAGTGCTAGAGATCTCCATGAGCAGTTCTTC. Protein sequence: CSARDLHEQFF.

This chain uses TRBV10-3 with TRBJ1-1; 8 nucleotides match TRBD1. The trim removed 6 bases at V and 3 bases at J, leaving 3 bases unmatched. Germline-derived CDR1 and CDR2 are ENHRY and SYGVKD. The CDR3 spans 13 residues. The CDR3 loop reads CAIRDRAYTEAFF. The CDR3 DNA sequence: TGTGCCATCAGGGACAGGGCTTACACTGAAGCTTTCTTT.

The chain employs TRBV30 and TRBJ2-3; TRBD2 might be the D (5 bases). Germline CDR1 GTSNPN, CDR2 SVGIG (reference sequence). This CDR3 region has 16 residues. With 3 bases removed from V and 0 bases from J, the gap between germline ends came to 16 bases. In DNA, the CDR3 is TGTGCCTGGAGACGGACTGGTAGCTTTAGCACAGATACGCAGTATTTT. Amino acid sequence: CAWRRTGSFSTDTQYF.